The next 18 T cell receptor beta chains were all read from a single sample in a study of graft-versus-host responses after intestinal transplantation. Assay used: immunoSEQ multiplex PCR; TCRdb lists only in-frame clones, some missing. The profile covers 100,000 to 130,000 clones, with around 90% appearing a single time and around 0.7% taken by the ten largest. Their target antigens are unknown. The sequencing used unstimulated CD4+ T cells sorted from spleen or lymph node cells, collected before transplant. The receptors originated from a human donor who was the organ donor for an intestinal transplant.

The chain has TRBV9 and TRBJ2-3; D is undetermined. Germline V gene data show CDR1 as SGDLS and CDR2 as YYNGEE. The CDR3 contains 14 residues. Deletions cut 2 bases from V and 0 bases from J, with 7 bases between. The DNA for the CDR3 is TGTGCCAGCAGCGTCCTGACTAGCACAGATACGCAGTATTTT. It specifies CASSVLTSTDTQYF.

The chain combines TRBV6-1 with TRBJ2-7; D ambiguous. Trimming took 6 bases from V and 7 from J, leaving 16 bases between them. From germline, CDR1 is MNHNS and CDR2 SASEGT. This CDR3 comprises 13 residues. CDR3 DNA: TGTGCCAGCAGATTTAGAACAGCCGGTGAGCAGTACTTC. Translating gives CASRFRTAGEQYF.

This chain links TRBV5-1 with TRBJ1-1; a possible D gene is TRBD1 (5 bases). The CDR3 has 15 residues. Trimming stripped 2 bases from V and 4 bases from J, with 15 bases between. Germline V gene lookup returns CDR1 SGHRS and CDR2 YFSETQ. Written as DNA, the CDR3 is TGCGCCAGCAGCTTCCGGGACTTGAGGGGCACTGAAGCTTTCTTT. Translating gives CASSFRDLRGTEAFF.

V gene TRBV6-5 combines with J gene TRBJ1-3, with D tentatively TRBD1 (5 bases). V shed 6 bases and J shed 2 bases, with 14 bases lying between them. Germline V CDR1 and CDR2: MNHEY, SVGAGI. The length of the CDR3 is 15 residues. The CDR3 region has the DNA TGTGCCAGCAGGTCCCAGGGAAGGGCTGGAAACACCATATATTTT. Residues: CASRSQGRAGNTIYF.

The rearrangement uses TRBV6-5 and TRBJ1-2, with 8 bases matching TRBD1. Germline-derived CDR1 and CDR2 are MNHEY and SVGAGI. The CDR3 runs 13 residues. With V trimmed by 6 bases and J by 4 bases, 4 bases remained unmatched. DNA of the CDR3: TGTGCCAGCAGCGCCGACAGGGGCTATGGCTACACCTTC. Its translation is CASSADRGYGYTF.

The chain links TRBV11-3 to TRBJ2-2; TRBD1 agrees at 8 bases. V lost 5 bases to trimming and J lost 4 bases; unmatched junction nucleotides: 6. The germline V gene has CDR1 SGHNT and CDR2 YENEEA. The CDR3 extends over 15 amino acids. CDR3 protein: CASSPGQGVTGELFF. As DNA, the CDR3 is TGTGCCAGCAGCCCTGGACAGGGAGTCACCGGGGAGCTGTTTTTT.

For this clone: An end of the junction differs from the germline gene, which may be a read error. This chain joins TRBV10-2 and TRBJ1-4, with D possibly matching TRBD1 (6 bases). The V gene's germline CDR1 is WSHSY and CDR2 SAAADI. CDR3 length: 15 residues. CDR3 coding DNA: TGCGCCAGCAGTGAGGCCGGGGGCCGTAATGAAAAACTGTCTTTT. Protein sequence: CASSEAGGRNEKLSF.

This chain joins TRBV7-3 and TRBJ1-1; 10 bases are a match to TRBD1. The CDR3 runs 14 residues. The V gene end was trimmed by 5 bases and the J gene end by 3 bases; junction bases not matched to a gene: 3. Germline V gives CDR1 SGHTA, CDR2 FQGTGA. The CDR3 DNA sequence: TGTGCCAGCAGCCAGGGACAGGGGCACACTGAAGCTTTCTTT. This encodes CASSQGQGHTEAFF.

V usage is TRBV5-6 and J usage is TRBJ2-4; D perhaps matches TRBD1 (7 bases). Germline assignment: CDR1 SGHDT and CDR2 YYEEEE. With 0 bases removed from V and 5 bases from J, the gap between germline ends came to 12 bases. The CDR3 covers 15 residues. This chain's CDR3 is CASSLGQGEENIQYF. The CDR3 DNA sequence: TGTGCCAGCAGCTTGGGGCAGGGGGAGGAAAACATTCAGTACTTC.

This chain links TRBV5-4 with TRBJ2-5; D is perhaps TRBD2 (7 bases). Germline V gene sequence: CDR1 SGHNT, CDR2 YYREEE (reference sequence). Trimming stripped 4 bases from V and 1 base from J, with 17 bases between. CDR3 length: 16 residues. The chain's CDR3 is CASSPQGRGTQETQYF. The CDR3 DNA is TGTGCCAGCAGCCCTCAGGGGCGGGGGACCCAAGAGACCCAGTACTTC.

The V and J genes are TRBV7-9 and TRBJ1-1, with 9 nucleotides matching TRBD1. The CDR3 is 15 residues long. Trimming removed 2 bases from V and 0 bases from J; junction bases left unmatched: 1. The germline gives CDR1 SEHNR, CDR2 FQNEAQ (reference sequence). Here the CDR3 reads CASSLRDRVNTEAFF. In DNA, the CDR3 is TGTGCCAGCAGCTTAAGGGACAGGGTGAACACTGAAGCTTTCTTT.

In regard to this clone: The same CDR3 can be traced to other DNA sequences in this sample. The V call is TRBV10-3, the J call TRBJ1-2; D is ambiguous. The CDR3 contains 12 residues. CDR1 is ENHRY, CDR2 SYGVKD, per germline. V lost 3 bases to trimming and J lost 8 bases, with 10 bases between them. The CDR3 DNA is TGTGCCATCAGTGACCGGGCGGGGGGCTACACCTTC. Its protein is CAISDRAGGYTF.

The chain uses TRBV10-3 and TRBJ2-7; tentatively, D is TRBD1 (6 bases). CDR1 is ENHRY, CDR2 SYGVKD, per germline. This CDR3 is built from 13 residues. Trimming cost V 10 bases and J 0 bases, with 13 bases left between them. The CDR3 loop reads CATTRTDSYEQYF. The DNA for the CDR3 is TGTGCCACTACTCGGACAGACTCCTACGAGCAGTACTTC.

The rearrangement links TRBV27 to TRBJ1-2; D uncertain. The CDR3 length is 15 residues. V was pared by 5 bases and J by 0 bases, with 13 bases between. Germline V CDR1 and CDR2: MNHEY, SMNVEV (reference sequence). The CDR3 region has the DNA TGTGCCAGCAGTGGCCCTTGGGGATCTAACTATGGCTACACCTTC. As protein: CASSGPWGSNYGYTF.

The V gene is TRBV7-2, the J gene TRBJ2-4; 7 bases are a match to TRBD2. The CDR3 sequence is 15 residues long. Germline CDR1 is SGHTA and CDR2 is FQGNSA. With 2 bases clipped from V and 3 bases from J, the junction kept 4 bases outside the gene matches. The CDR3 region has the DNA TGTGCCAGCAGCTTACAGGCGGGAGTCAAAAACATTCAGTACTTC. The encoded protein is CASSLQAGVKNIQYF.

The V gene is TRBV28, the J gene TRBJ2-2; the D is unclear. The CDR3 runs 15 residues. V lost 5 bases and J 0 bases, leaving 10 bases between the germline ends. The germline V gene has CDR1 MDHEN and CDR2 SYDVKM. CDR3 protein: CASSPHPPNTGELFF. As DNA, the CDR3 is TGTGCCAGCAGTCCACATCCTCCGAACACCGGGGAGCTGTTTTTT.

The V gene is TRBV6-1, the J gene TRBJ2-7, with D perhaps assigned TRBD1 or TRBD2 (5 bases each). V dropped 8 bases and J dropped 0 bases, with 17 bases sitting between them. There are 15 residues in the CDR3. The germline V gene has CDR1 MNHNS and CDR2 SASEGT. This chain's CDR3 is CASLYGTSSSYEQYF. As DNA, the CDR3 is TGTGCCAGCCTGTACGGGACGTCGAGCTCCTACGAGCAGTACTTC.

Only one count was recorded for this clone. The chain uses TRBV6-5 and TRBJ1-3; D is unclear. The ends were cut back, 6 bases at V and 3 bases at J, with 9 bases in the middle. The CDR3 sequence is 13 residues long. Per the germline V gene, CDR1 is MNHEY and CDR2 is SVGAGI. CDR3 DNA sequence: TGTGCCAGCAGCCGCCCGGATGGAAACACCATATATTTT. Protein product: CASSRPDGNTIYF.